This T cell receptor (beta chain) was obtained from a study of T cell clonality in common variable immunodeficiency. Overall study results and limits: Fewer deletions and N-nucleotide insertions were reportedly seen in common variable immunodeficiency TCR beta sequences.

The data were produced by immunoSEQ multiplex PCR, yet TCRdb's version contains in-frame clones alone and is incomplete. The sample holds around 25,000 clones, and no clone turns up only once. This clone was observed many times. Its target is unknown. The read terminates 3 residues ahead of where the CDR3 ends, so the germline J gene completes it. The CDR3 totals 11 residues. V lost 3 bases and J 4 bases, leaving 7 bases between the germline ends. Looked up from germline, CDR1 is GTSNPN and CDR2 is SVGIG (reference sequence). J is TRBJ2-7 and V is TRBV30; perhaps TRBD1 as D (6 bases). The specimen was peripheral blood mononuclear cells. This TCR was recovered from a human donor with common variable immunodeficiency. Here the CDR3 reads CAWSGQYEQYF. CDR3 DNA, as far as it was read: TGTGCCTGGAGCGGACAGTACGAG.